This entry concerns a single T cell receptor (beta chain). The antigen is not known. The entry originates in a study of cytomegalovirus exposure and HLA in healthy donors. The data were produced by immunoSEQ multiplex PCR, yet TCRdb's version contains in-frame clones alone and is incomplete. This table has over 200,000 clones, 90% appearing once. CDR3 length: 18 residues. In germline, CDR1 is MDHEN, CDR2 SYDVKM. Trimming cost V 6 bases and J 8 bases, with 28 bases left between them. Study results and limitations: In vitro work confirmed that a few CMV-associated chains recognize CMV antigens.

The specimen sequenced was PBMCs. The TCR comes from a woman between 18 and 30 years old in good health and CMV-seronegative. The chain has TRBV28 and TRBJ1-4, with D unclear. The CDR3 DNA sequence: TGTGCCAGCAGACCTCTTACGACGATTCAATCCAGAGGGGAAAAACTGTTTTTT. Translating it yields CASRPLTTIQSRGEKLFF. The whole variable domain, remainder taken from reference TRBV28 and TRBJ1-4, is DVKVTQSSRYLVKRTGEKVFLECVQDMDHENMFWYRQDPGLGLRLIYFSYDVKMKEKGDIPEGYSVSREKKERFSLILESASTNQTSMYLCASRPLTTIQSRGEKLFFGSGTQLSVL.